This record concerns one TCR beta chain sequence. Antigen: not known. Using immunoSEQ multiplex PCR, the repertoire was profiled, and TCRdb retains in-frame clones only, with some absent. Here the sample spans 1.4 million to 1.5 million clones, roughly 95% being singletons. V was cut by 7 bases and J by 5 bases, with 12 bases left in between. CDR3 size: 13 residues. CDR1 and CDR2 from the germline V gene are MDHEN and SYDVKM. These data originate in a study of shared clonotypes between healthy human individuals. Overall study results and limits: Sorted-subset sequencing was shown by rarefaction to be incomplete despite large depth.

V gene TRBV28 combines with J gene TRBJ1-5, with TRBD1 as a possible D gene (6 bases). The TCR was taken from a man between 25 and 39 years old in good health. Material for sequencing was naive CD4+ T cells sorted from blood. Subset given: CD45RA+ positively selected. This CDR3 reads CASNRAGYQPQHF. The CDR3 nucleotides are TGTGCCAGCAACAGGGCGGGTTATCAGCCCCAGCATTTT.